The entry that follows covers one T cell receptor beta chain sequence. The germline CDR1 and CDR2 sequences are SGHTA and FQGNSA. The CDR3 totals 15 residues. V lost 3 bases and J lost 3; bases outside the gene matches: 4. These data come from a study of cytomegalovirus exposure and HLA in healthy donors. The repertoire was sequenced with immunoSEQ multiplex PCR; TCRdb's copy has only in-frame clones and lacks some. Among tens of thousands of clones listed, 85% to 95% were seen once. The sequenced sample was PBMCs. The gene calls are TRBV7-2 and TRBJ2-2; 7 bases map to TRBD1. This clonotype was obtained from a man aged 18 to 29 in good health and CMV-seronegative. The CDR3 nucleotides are TGTGCCAGCAGCTTGACAGGGTTGGACACCGGGGAGCTGTTTTTT. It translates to CASSLTGLDTGELFF.